The T cell receptor beta chain under discussion was sequenced for a study of T cell responses to AZD1222 COVID-19 vaccine. TCRdb's copy holds only in-frame clones and misses some; the assay was immunoSEQ multiplex PCR. This sample yields more than 55,000 clones, of which roughly 89% are seen a single time; 5.5% to 7% belongs to the top ten. This CDR3 has 15 residues. Trimming stripped 2 bases from V and 3 bases from J, with 12 bases between. Germline values: CDR1 KGHSH, CDR2 LQKENI. The rearrangement links TRBV18 to TRBJ2-3; D might be TRBD2 (6 bases). Source: peripheral blood, taken 28 days after the second AZD1222 dose. The receptor was isolated from an adult who received the AZD1222 COVID-19 vaccine. The CDR3, as DNA: TGTGCCAGCTCACCATCTCTCGGGAGTACAGATACGCAGTATTTT. The encoded protein is CASSPSLGSTDTQYF.